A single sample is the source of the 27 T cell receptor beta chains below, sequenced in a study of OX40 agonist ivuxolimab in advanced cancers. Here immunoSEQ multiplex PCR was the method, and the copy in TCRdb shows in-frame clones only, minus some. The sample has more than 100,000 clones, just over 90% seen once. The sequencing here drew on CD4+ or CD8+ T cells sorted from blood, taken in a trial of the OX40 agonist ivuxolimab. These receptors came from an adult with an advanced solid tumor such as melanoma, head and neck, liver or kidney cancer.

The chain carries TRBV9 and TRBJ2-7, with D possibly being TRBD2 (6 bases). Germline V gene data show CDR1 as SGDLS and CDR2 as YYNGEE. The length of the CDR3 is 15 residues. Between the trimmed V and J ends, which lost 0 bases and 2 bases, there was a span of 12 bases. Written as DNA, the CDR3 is TGTGCCAGCAGCGTAGGGAGGGGTCCCCCCTACGAGCAGTACTTC. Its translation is CASSVGRGPPYEQYF.

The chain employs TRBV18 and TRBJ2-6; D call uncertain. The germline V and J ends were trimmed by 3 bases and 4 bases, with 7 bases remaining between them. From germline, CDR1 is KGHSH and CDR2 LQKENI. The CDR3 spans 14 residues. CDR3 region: CASSPEDGANVLTF. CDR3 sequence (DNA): TGTGCCAGCTCACCCGAGGACGGGGCCAACGTCCTGACTTTC.

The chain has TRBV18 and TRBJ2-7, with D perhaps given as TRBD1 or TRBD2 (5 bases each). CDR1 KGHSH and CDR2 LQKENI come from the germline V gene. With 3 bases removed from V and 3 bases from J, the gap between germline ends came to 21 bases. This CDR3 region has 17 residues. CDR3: CASSPTRTRGTDYEQYF. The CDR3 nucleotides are TGTGCCAGCTCACCTACTCGAACGAGAGGGACGGACTACGAGCAGTACTTC. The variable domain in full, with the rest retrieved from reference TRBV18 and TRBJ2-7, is NAGVMQNPRHLVRRRGQEARLRCSPMKGHSHVYWYRQLPEEGLKFMVYLQKENIIDESGMPKERFSAEFPKEGPSILRIQQVVRGDSAAYFCASSPTRTRGTDYEQYFGPGTRLTVT.

The CDR3 protein is CASSPGQGNTEAFF. The CDR3 DNA is TGTGCCAGCAGCCCGGGACAGGGGAACACTGAAGCTTTCTTT. The chain has TRBV6-5 and TRBJ1-1; 9 positions match TRBD1. With V trimmed by 6 bases and J by 1 base, 3 bases remained unmatched. CDR3 size: 14 residues. CDR1 and CDR2 (germline): MNHEY, SVGAGI.

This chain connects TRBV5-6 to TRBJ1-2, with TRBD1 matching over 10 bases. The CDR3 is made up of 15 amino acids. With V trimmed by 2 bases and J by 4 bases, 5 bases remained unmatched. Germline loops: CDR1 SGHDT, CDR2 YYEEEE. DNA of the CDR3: TGTGCCAGCAGCTTAGGACAGGGGGGCCTCTATGGCTACACCTTC. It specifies CASSLGQGGLYGYTF.

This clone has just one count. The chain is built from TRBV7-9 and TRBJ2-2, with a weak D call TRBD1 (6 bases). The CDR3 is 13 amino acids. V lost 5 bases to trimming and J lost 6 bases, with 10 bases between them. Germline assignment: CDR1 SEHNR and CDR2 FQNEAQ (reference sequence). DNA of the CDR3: TGTGCCAGCAGCCCCAGGGGAGCCGGGGAGCTGTTTTTT. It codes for CASSPRGAGELFF.

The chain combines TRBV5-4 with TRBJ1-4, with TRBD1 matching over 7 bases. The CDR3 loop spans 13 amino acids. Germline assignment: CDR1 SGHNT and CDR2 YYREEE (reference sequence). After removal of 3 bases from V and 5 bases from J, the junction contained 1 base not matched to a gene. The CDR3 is CASSSQGNEKLFF. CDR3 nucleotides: TGTGCCAGCAGCTCACAGGGGAATGAAAAACTGTTTTTT.

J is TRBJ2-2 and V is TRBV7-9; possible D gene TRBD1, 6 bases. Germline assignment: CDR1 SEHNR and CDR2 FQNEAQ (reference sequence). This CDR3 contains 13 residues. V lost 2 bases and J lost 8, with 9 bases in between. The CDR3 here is CASSLYRAGELFF. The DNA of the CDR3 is TGTGCCAGCAGCTTATACAGGGCGGGGGAGCTGTTTTTT.

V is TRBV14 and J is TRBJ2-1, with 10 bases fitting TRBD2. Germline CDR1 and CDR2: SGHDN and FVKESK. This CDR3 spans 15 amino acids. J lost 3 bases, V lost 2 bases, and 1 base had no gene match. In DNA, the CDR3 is TGTGCCAGCAGCCAACTAGCGGGAGTCTACAATGAGCAGTTCTTC. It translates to CASSQLAGVYNEQFF. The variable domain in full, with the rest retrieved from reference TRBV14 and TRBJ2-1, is EAGVTQFPSHSVIEKGQTVTLRCDPISGHDNLYWYRRVMGKEIKFLLHFVKESKQDESGMPNNRFLAERTGGTYSTLKVQPAELEDSGVYFCASSQLAGVYNEQFFGPGTRLTVL.

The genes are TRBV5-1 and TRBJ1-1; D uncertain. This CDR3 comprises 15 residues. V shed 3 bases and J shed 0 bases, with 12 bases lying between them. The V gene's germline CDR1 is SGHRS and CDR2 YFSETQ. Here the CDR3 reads CASSSYSTLNTEAFF. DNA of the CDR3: TGCGCCAGCAGCTCCTACTCAACTTTGAACACTGAAGCTTTCTTT.

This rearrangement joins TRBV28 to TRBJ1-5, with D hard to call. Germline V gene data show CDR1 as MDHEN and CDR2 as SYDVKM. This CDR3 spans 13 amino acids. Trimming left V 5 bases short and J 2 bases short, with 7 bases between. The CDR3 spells CASSRPGNQPQHF. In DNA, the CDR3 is TGTGCCAGCAGTAGACCTGGCAATCAGCCCCAGCATTTT.

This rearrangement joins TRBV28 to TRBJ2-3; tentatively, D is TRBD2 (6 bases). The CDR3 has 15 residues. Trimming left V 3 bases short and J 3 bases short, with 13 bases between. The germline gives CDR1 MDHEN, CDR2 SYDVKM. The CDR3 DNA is TGTGCCAGCAGTTTGAGCGGAGGGGCTACAGATACGCAGTATTTT. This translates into CASSLSGGATDTQYF.

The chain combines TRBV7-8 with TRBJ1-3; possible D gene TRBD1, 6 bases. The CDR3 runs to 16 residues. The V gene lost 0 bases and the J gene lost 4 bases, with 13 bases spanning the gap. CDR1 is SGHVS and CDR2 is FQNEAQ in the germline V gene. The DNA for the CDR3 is TGTGCCAGCAGCTTAGCGGGGGCAGGGACGGGAAACACCATATATTTT. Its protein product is CASSLAGAGTGNTIYF.

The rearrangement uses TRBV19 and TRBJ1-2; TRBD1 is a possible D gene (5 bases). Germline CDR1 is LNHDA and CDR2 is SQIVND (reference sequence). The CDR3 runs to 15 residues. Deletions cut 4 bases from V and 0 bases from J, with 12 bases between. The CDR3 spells CASSTGLRANYGYTF. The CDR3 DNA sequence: TGTGCCAGTAGTACGGGACTGAGAGCTAACTATGGCTACACCTTC.

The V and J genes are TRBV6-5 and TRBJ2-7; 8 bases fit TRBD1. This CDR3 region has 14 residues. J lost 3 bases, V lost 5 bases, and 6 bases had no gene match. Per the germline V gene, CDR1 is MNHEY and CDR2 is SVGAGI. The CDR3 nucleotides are TGTGCCAGCAGTAGGACAGGGACAAACTACGAGCAGTACTTC. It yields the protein CASSRTGTNYEQYF.

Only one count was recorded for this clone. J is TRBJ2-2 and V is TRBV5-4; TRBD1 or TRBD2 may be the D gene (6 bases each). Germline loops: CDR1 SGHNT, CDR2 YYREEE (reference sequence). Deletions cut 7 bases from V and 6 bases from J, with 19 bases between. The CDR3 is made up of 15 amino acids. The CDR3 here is CASSRGQLVSGELFF. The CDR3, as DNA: TGTGCCAGCTCTCGGGGGCAGCTCGTCTCCGGGGAGCTGTTTTTT. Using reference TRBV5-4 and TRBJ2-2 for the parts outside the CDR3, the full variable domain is ETGVTQSPTHLIKTRGQQVTLRCSSQSGHNTVSWYQQALGQGPQFIFQYYREEENGRGNFPPRFSGLQFPNYSSELNVNALELDDSALYLCASSRGQLVSGELFFGEGSRLTVL.

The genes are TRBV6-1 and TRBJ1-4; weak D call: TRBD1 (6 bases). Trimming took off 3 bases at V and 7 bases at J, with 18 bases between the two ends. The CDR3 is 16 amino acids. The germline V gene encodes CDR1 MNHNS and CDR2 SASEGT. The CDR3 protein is CASSEVGGAEREKLFF. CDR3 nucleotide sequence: TGTGCCAGCAGTGAGGTGGGGGGCGCGGAACGTGAAAAACTGTTTTTT.

CDR3 sequence (DNA): TGTGCCAGCAGCTTAATAGTTAGGCCCTCCTACGAGCAGTACTTC. Protein sequence: CASSLIVRPSYEQYF. This chain joins TRBV11-2 and TRBJ2-7; D not resolved. V lost 2 bases and J 0 bases, leaving 11 bases between the germline ends. CDR1 SGHAT and CDR2 FQNNGV come from the germline V gene. The CDR3 runs 15 residues.

The CDR3: CASSMALSTYYEQYF. The CDR3 bases are TGTGCCAGTAGTATGGCGCTCTCGACTTATTACGAGCAGTACTTC. The V and J genes are TRBV19 and TRBJ2-7; D remains unclear. The CDR3 is 15 residues long. V lost 3 bases to trimming and J lost 4 bases, with 16 bases between them. Germline V lookup: CDR1 LNHDA, CDR2 SQIVND (reference sequence). The full variable domain, completed using reference TRBV19 and TRBJ2-7, is DGGITQSPKYLFRKEGQNVTLSCEQNLNHDAMYWYRQDPGQGLRLIYYSQIVNDFQKGDIAEGYSVSREKKESFPLTVTSAQKNPTAFYLCASSMALSTYYEQYFGPGTRLTVT.

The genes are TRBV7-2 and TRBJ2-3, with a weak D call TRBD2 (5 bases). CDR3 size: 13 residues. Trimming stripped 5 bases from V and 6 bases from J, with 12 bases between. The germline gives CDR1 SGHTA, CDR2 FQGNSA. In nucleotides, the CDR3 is TGTGCCAGCAGCCGTCCTCCGGGGGATACGCAGTATTTT. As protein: CASSRPPGDTQYF.

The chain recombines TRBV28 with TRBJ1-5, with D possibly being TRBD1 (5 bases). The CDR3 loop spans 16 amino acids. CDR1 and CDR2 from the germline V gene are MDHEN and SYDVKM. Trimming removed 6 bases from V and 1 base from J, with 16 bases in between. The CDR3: CASSPQGHASNQPQHF. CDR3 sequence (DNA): TGTGCCAGCAGCCCCCAGGGCCACGCAAGCAATCAGCCCCAGCATTTT. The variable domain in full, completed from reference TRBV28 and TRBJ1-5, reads DVKVTQSSRYLVKRTGEKVFLECVQDMDHENMFWYRQDPGLGLRLIYFSYDVKMKEKGDIPEGYSVSREKKERFSLILESASTNQTSMYLCASSPQGHASNQPQHFGDGTRLSIL.

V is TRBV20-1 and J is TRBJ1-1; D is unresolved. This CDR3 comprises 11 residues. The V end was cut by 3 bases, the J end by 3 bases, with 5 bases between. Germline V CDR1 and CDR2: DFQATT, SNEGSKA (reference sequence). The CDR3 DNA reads TGCAGTGCTAGTGGGGACACTGAAGCTTTCTTT. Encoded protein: CSASGDTEAFF.

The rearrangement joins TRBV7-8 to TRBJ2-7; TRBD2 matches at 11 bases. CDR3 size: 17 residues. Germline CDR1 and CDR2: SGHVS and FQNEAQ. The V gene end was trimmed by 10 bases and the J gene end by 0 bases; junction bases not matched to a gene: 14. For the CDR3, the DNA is TGTGCCACCGGATTGGAGATACTAGCGGGAGTCTCCTACGAGCAGTACTTC. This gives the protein CATGLEILAGVSYEQYF.

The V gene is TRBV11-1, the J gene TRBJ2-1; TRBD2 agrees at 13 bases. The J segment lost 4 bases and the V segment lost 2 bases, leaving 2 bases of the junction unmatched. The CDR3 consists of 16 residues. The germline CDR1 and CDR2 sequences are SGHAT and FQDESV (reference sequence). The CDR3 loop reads CASSLRLAGGYNEQFF. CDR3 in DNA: TGTGCCAGCAGCTTACGACTAGCGGGGGGATACAATGAGCAGTTCTTC. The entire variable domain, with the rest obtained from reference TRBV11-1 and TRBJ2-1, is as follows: EAEVAQSPRYKITEKSQAVAFWCDPISGHATLYWYRQILGQGPELLVQFQDESVVDDSQLPKDRFSAERLKGVDSTLKIQPAELGDSAMYLCASSLRLAGGYNEQFFGPGTRLTVL.

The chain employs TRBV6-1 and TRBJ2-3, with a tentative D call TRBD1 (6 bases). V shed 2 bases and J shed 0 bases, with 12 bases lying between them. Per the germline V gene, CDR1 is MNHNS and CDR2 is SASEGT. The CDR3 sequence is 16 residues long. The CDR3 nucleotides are TGTGCCAGCAGTGAAACCCCGGGACAAAGCACAGATACGCAGTATTTT. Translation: CASSETPGQSTDTQYF.

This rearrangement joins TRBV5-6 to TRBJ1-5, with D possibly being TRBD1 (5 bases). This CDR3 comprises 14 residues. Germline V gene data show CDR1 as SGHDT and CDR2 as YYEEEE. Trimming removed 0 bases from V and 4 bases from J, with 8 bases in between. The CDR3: CASSLAGRNQPQHF. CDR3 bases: TGTGCCAGCAGCTTGGCGGGGCGGAATCAGCCCCAGCATTTT. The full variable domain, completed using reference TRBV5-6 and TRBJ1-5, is DAGVTQSPTHLIKTRGQQVTLRCSPKSGHDTVSWYQQALGQGPQFIFQYYEEEERQRGNFPDRFSGHQFPNYSSELNVNALLLGDSALYLCASSLAGRNQPQHFGDGTRLSIL.

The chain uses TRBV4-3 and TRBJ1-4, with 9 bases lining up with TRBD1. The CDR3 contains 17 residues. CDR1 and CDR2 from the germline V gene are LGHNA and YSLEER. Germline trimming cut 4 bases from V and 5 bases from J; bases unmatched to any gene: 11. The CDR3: CASSLLPGQGQNEKLFF. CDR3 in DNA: TGCGCCAGCAGCCTACTGCCCGGACAGGGGCAAAATGAAAAACTGTTTTTT.